This T cell receptor (beta chain) was recorded in a study of identical twins. The length of the CDR3 is 13 residues. Trimming left V 3 bases short and J 0 bases short, with 7 bases between. Looked up from germline, CDR1 is DFQATT and CDR2 is SNEGSKA (reference sequence). TCRdb re-called the 5' RACE reads through MiXCR, storing one row per CDR3 protein. Here the sample spans roughly 690,000 distinct CDR3 sequences, around 21% being singletons. The data also belong to a second study, concerning T cells expressing NK-cell markers.

Sequenced: PBMCs. The chain links TRBV20-1 to TRBJ2-3; D uncertain. The sequence was obtained from a woman aged 18-29 years in good health. The CDR3 loop reads CSASLVSTDTQYF. The CDR3 coding sequence is TGCAGTGCTAGTCTCGTGAGCACAGATACGCAGTATTTT.